This TCR beta chain was identified in a study of T cell responses to AZD1222 COVID-19 vaccine. About the research overall: Second-dose timings of about 4 or about 12 weeks were pooled. Findings of the study overall: Spike was spanned by vaccine-associated CD4 TCRs, which were dominant at 160-218 and 743-854. A mostly white British donor set with more females was recruited, and clonal diversity was possibly underestimated.

Assay: immunoSEQ multiplex PCR; the TCRdb copy retains only in-frame clones and omits some. This table has about 110,000 clones, around 90% appearing once. A remark on this clone: Antigen: not known.

This receptor was obtained from an adult in good health. The sample in question was peripheral blood, obtained on day 0 of AZD1222 vaccination.

The CDR3 nucleotides are TGTGCCAGCAGCCCGCGGACAGGGATGAACACTGAAGCTTTCTTT. It encodes CASSPRTGMNTEAFF. This sequence joins TRBV11-2 and TRBJ1-1, with 8 bases fitting TRBD1. The CDR3 is made up of 15 amino acids. After removal of 5 bases from V and 0 bases from J, the junction contained 5 bases not matched to a gene. Germline V CDR1 and CDR2: SGHAT, FQNNGV.